Shown below are 28 T cell receptor beta chains from a single sample sequenced in a study of T cell changes during pregnancy in multiple sclerosis (dated by TCRdb to about 2019). The library was produced with the immunoSEQ multiplex PCR assay. Drawn from immuneACCESS, this table holds only the in-frame rearrangements with V and J called that TCRdb kept. Clones are partly lost; checked studies trace under half to an unresolved V gene and leave the rest unexplained. This sample gives nearly 110,000 clones in total; 75% to 95% of them show up just once. 1.5% to 2% of the sample lies in the top ten. The source material was peripheral blood, sampled before pregnancy. The receptors here all came from a female donor with multiple sclerosis, enrolled in a pregnancy study.

The V gene is TRBV5-6, the J gene TRBJ1-2; maybe TRBD1 (5 bases). Germline CDR1 and CDR2: SGHDT and YYEEEE. With 1 base removed from V and 4 bases from J, the gap between germline ends came to 14 bases. The CDR3 is made up of 15 amino acids. For the CDR3, the DNA is TGTGCCAGCAGCTTGTGGCAGGGTATGACCTATGGCTACACCTTC. It translates to CASSLWQGMTYGYTF.

The chain has TRBV19 and TRBJ1-1; 8 bases match TRBD1. The germline V gene encodes CDR1 LNHDA and CDR2 SQIVND (reference sequence). Trimming at V came to 10 bases and at J to 2 bases, leaving 6 bases not matched to a gene. The CDR3 totals 13 residues. The CDR3 protein is CATTDRANTEAFF. The DNA of the CDR3 is TGTGCCACCACGGACAGGGCCAACACTGAAGCTTTCTTT.

The CDR3 nucleotides are TGTGCCAGCGGCCAGCGGGAGGGCCCAGATACGCAGTATTTT. It translates to CASGQREGPDTQYF. This chain connects TRBV27 to TRBJ2-3; the match to TRBD2 covers 10 bases. CDR1 is MNHEY and CDR2 is SMNVEV in the germline V gene (reference sequence). Trimming at V came to 8 bases and at J to 4 bases, leaving 6 bases not matched to a gene. CDR3 length: 14 residues.

The chain uses TRBV9 and TRBJ2-6, with D possibly matching TRBD2 (6 bases). Trimming took off 4 bases at V and 1 base at J, with 21 bases between the two ends. Germline CDR1 SGDLS, CDR2 YYNGEE. The CDR3 consists of 19 residues. The DNA of the CDR3 is TGTGCCAGCAGCCCACGAAGTACGGGACTGATGTCTGGGGCCAACGTCCTGACTTTC. It specifies CASSPRSTGLMSGANVLTF.

The chain carries TRBV11-2 and TRBJ2-3, with 9 bases that match TRBD1. J was trimmed by 4 bases and V by 1 base; bases with no gene match: 3. The CDR3 runs to 15 residues. Germline loops: CDR1 SGHAT, CDR2 FQNNGV. CDR3 amino acids: CASSLARTGADTQYF. CDR3 sequence (DNA): TGTGCCAGCAGCTTAGCACGGACAGGGGCAGATACGCAGTATTTT.

The chain has TRBV6-5 and TRBJ1-1; D is possibly TRBD1 (5 bases). The CDR3 is 13 amino acids. V lost 5 bases to trimming and J lost 2 bases, with 9 bases between them. Looked up from germline, CDR1 is MNHEY and CDR2 is SVGAGI. The CDR3 DNA reads as TGTGCCAGCAGTACCGGGACTAACACTGAAGCTTTCTTT. Protein: CASSTGTNTEAFF.

The V call is TRBV28, the J call TRBJ2-3; possibly TRBD1 for D (6 bases). The germline V and J ends were trimmed by 3 bases and 1 base, with 14 bases remaining between them. CDR3 length: 16 amino acids. Germline-derived CDR1 and CDR2 are MDHEN and SYDVKM. This CDR3 is CASSFPGETGTDTQYF. CDR3 nucleotides: TGTGCCAGCAGTTTCCCAGGGGAAACTGGCACAGATACGCAGTATTTT.

The CDR3 bases are TGTGCCAGCAGCTTAACGGGGGAGCAGTACTTC. It is translated as CASSLTGEQYF. This rearrangement joins TRBV7-2 to TRBJ2-7; tentative D call: TRBD2 (5 bases). Germline V CDR1 and CDR2: SGHTA, FQGNSA. The length of the CDR3 is 11 residues. The V end was cut by 2 bases, the J end by 7 bases, with 6 bases between.

The chain has TRBV6-6 and TRBJ2-7; 13 positions agree with TRBD2. The V gene's germline CDR1 is MNHNY and CDR2 SVGAGI (reference sequence). V was pared by 4 bases and J by 4 bases, with 4 bases of the junction left unmatched. The CDR3 is 15 amino acids. The CDR3 sequence is CASSSPTSGRYEQYF. The DNA of the CDR3 is TGTGCCAGCAGTTCTCCGACTAGCGGGAGGTACGAGCAGTACTTC.

The CDR3 reads CASSPAGQKSSYEQYF. In DNA form, the CDR3 reads TGTGCCAGCAGCCCCGCCGGACAGAAAAGCTCCTACGAGCAGTACTTC. The V and J genes are TRBV28 and TRBJ2-7; D is possibly TRBD1 (6 bases). Germline V gives CDR1 MDHEN, CDR2 SYDVKM. This CDR3 is 16 amino acids long. Trimming removed 6 bases from V and 0 bases from J, with 18 bases in between. The full variable domain, completed using reference TRBV28 and TRBJ2-7, is DVKVTQSSRYLVKRTGEKVFLECVQDMDHENMFWYRQDPGLGLRLIYFSYDVKMKEKGDIPEGYSVSREKKERFSLILESASTNQTSMYLCASSPAGQKSSYEQYFGPGTRLTVT.

The J gene is TRBJ1-1, the V gene TRBV7-3; TRBD1 agrees at 8 bases. The germline V gene has CDR1 SGHTA and CDR2 FQGTGA. After removal of 1 base from V and 11 bases from J, the junction contained 9 bases not matched to a gene. The CDR3 spans 14 residues. The CDR3 DNA reads as TGTGCCAGCAGCTTAAACCCCTCCACAGGGGGGGCTTTCTTT. Encoded protein: CASSLNPSTGGAFF.

J is TRBJ2-7 and V is TRBV5-1, with 7 bases lining up with TRBD2. V was pared by 3 bases and J by 3 bases, with 6 bases of the junction left unmatched. The CDR3 runs 14 residues. The germline V gene has CDR1 SGHRS and CDR2 YFSETQ. The CDR3 loop reads CASSSFPGGYEQYF. The CDR3 DNA reads TGCGCCAGCAGCTCCTTCCCGGGGGGCTACGAGCAGTACTTC.

On this clone: Other DNA sequences in the same sample also yield this CDR3. The chain has TRBV9 and TRBJ2-1; TRBD2 matches 12 bases. Unmatched junction bases numbered 2, after V lost 0 bases and J lost 7 bases. The CDR3 covers 15 residues. Germline CDR1 reads SGDLS; CDR2 reads YYNGEE. CDR3 sequence: CASSVGTSGTNEQFF. The CDR3 DNA reads TGTGCCAGCAGCGTAGGGACTAGCGGGACTAATGAGCAGTTCTTC.

The V and J genes are TRBV14 and TRBJ2-5; TRBD2 matches at 10 bases. The CDR3 covers 15 residues. Germline-derived CDR1 and CDR2 are SGHDN and FVKESK. J lost 2 bases, V lost 4 bases, and 4 bases had no gene match. CDR3 in amino acids: CASSLLAGAQETQYF. In nucleotides, the CDR3 is TGTGCCAGCAGCCTCCTAGCGGGAGCTCAAGAGACCCAGTACTTC.

This chain uses TRBV6-1 with TRBJ1-5; tentative D call: TRBD1 (5 bases). The V end lost 2 bases, the J end lost 0 bases, and 11 bases lay between the germline ends. This CDR3 region has 16 residues. Germline V lookup: CDR1 MNHNS, CDR2 SASEGT. The CDR3 DNA sequence: TGTGCCAGCAGTGAATCGAAGGGGCTTAGCAATCAGCCCCAGCATTTT. This translates into CASSESKGLSNQPQHF.

The chain employs TRBV5-1 and TRBJ1-1; D is possibly TRBD1 (5 bases). CDR3 length: 14 residues. V shed 0 bases and J shed 7 bases, with 13 bases lying between them. Germline CDR1 and CDR2: SGHRS and YFSETQ. CDR3 residues: CASSLESRVGEAFF. DNA of the CDR3: TGCGCCAGCAGCTTGGAGAGCAGGGTGGGTGAAGCTTTCTTT.

The rearrangement joins TRBV6-1 to TRBJ2-1; maybe TRBD2 (6 bases). This CDR3 is 13 amino acids long. Germline lookup yields CDR1 MNHNS and CDR2 SASEGT. V was shortened by 0 bases and J by 9 bases, with 9 bases between the two germline ends. The CDR3 DNA sequence: TGTGCCAGCAGTGAAGCGGGAGGTACTGAGCAGTTCTTC. Its protein is CASSEAGGTEQFF.

This clone was counted a few times. The rearrangement links TRBV18 to TRBJ2-4, with unresolved D. Germline CDR1 is KGHSH and CDR2 is LQKENI. The CDR3 runs to 14 residues. Trimming cost V 2 bases and J 5 bases, with 10 bases left between them. DNA of the CDR3: TGTGCCAGCTCACCATCCATTGCAGAAAACATTCAGTACTTC. This gives the protein CASSPSIAENIQYF.

V and J are TRBV2 and TRBJ1-1; possible D gene TRBD1, 6 bases. CDR3 size: 14 residues. The V and J ends lost 5 bases and 4 bases respectively, with 14 bases between them. The germline V gene has CDR1 SNHLY and CDR2 FYNNEI. The CDR3 DNA sequence: TGTGCCAGCAGTCAAGGGGGGCTGGTCACTGAAGCTTTCTTT. Its protein is CASSQGGLVTEAFF.

The chain is built from TRBV6-5 and TRBJ2-2, with D perhaps matching TRBD1 (6 bases). Germline loops: CDR1 MNHEY, CDR2 SVGAGI. This CDR3 is 13 amino acids long. Trimming stripped 10 bases from V and 3 bases from J, with 12 bases between. CDR3 sequence reads: CATAQGYTGELFF. CDR3 nucleotide sequence: TGTGCCACCGCCCAGGGGTACACCGGGGAGCTGTTTTTT.

This clone was observed a few times. The chain combines TRBV2 with TRBJ1-5; D remains ambiguous. The V and J ends lost 6 bases and 2 bases respectively, with 11 bases between them. Germline assignment: CDR1 SNHLY and CDR2 FYNNEI. This CDR3 contains 14 residues. CDR3 residues: CASRALPGNQPQHF. In DNA form, the CDR3 reads TGTGCCAGCAGAGCACTCCCTGGCAATCAGCCCCAGCATTTT.

The chain joins TRBV6-4 to TRBJ1-2; D ambiguous. The CDR3 contains 13 residues. The germline V and J ends were trimmed by 4 bases and 9 bases, with 15 bases remaining between them. CDR1 and CDR2 from the germline V gene are MRHNA and SNTAGT. CDR3 sequence reads: CASSVLPGASYTF. The CDR3, as DNA: TGTGCCAGCAGTGTCTTACCGGGAGCGAGCTACACCTTC.

V gene TRBV27 combines with J gene TRBJ1-1; TRBD1 aligns across 8 bases. CDR1 and CDR2 from the germline V gene are MNHEY and SMNVEV (reference sequence). V shed 5 bases and J 4 bases; nucleotides not matched to a gene: 9. The CDR3 runs to 15 residues. DNA of the CDR3: TGTGCCAGCAGTCCAGGACAGGGTTTGGGCACTGAAGCTTTCTTT. This translates into CASSPGQGLGTEAFF.

This chain connects TRBV9 to TRBJ2-7; 12 nucleotides align to TRBD2. The CDR3 is 16 amino acids. Germline V gene sequence: CDR1 SGDLS, CDR2 YYNGEE. J gave up 4 bases and V 0 bases, and 5 bases lay outside the gene matches. This CDR3 reads CASSVGLAGASYEQYF. Written as DNA, the CDR3 is TGTGCCAGCAGCGTAGGACTAGCGGGAGCTTCGTACGAGCAGTACTTC.

This chain links TRBV7-9 with TRBJ2-2; 9 positions match TRBD2. CDR3 length equals 18 residues. Trimming cost V 1 base and J 2 bases; bases outside gene matches: 8. Looked up from germline, CDR1 is SEHNR and CDR2 is FQNEAQ (reference sequence). The chain's CDR3 is CASSLELGSGGNTGELFF. The CDR3 DNA is TGTGCCAGCAGCTTAGAACTGGGTAGCGGGGGAAACACCGGGGAGCTGTTTTTT.

The rearrangement uses TRBV27 and TRBJ2-1; 8 positions agree with TRBD2. After removal of 7 bases from V and 0 bases from J, the junction contained 14 bases not matched to a gene. Germline CDR1 and CDR2: MNHEY and SMNVEV (reference sequence). This CDR3 spans 18 amino acids. The DNA for the CDR3 is TGTGCCAGCAAGTTCCGAATGTCTAGCGGGCGCTCCTACAATGAGCAGTTCTTC. Protein: CASKFRMSSGRSYNEQFF.

This clone came up once. The rearrangement joins TRBV5-1 to TRBJ2-2; no clear D. Per germline, CDR1 SGHRS and CDR2 YFSETQ. This CDR3 region has 16 residues. Trimming cost V 0 bases and J 5 bases, with 14 bases left between them. CDR3 protein: CASSLGRSQRTGELFF. The DNA of the CDR3 is TGCGCCAGCAGCTTGGGCAGGTCCCAAAGGACCGGGGAGCTGTTTTTT.

This rearrangement joins TRBV6-1 to TRBJ1-3; D call uncertain. The CDR3 loop spans 14 amino acids. Deletions cut 4 bases from V and 0 bases from J, with 7 bases between. Germline V gene lookup returns CDR1 MNHNS and CDR2 SASEGT. The CDR3 loop is CASSARVSGNTIYF. The CDR3 DNA reads as TGTGCCAGCAGTGCGAGAGTCTCTGGAAACACCATATATTTT.